Below are 19 T cell receptor beta chains sequenced from a single sample in a study of blood T cell repertoires in COVID-19. The method was immunoSEQ multiplex PCR; TCRdb's version includes in-frame clones alone and lacks a portion of them. Of about 230,000 clones in the sample, approximately 81% were seen once. The specimen sequenced was peripheral blood. The source is a woman of 80 years or more with acute or convalescent COVID-19.

The V and J genes are TRBV19 and TRBJ1-2; 7 bases agree with TRBD1. Losses at the gene ends were 6 bases for V and 8 bases for J; bases not matched to a gene: 6. The CDR3 has 12 residues. CDR1 is LNHDA, CDR2 SQIVND, per germline (reference sequence). CDR3 DNA sequence: TGTGCCAGTAGCAAGGGGGCAGGAGGCTACACCTTC. Translated, it gives CASSKGAGGYTF.

This clone was detected once. This chain uses TRBV15 with TRBJ1-4, with D possibly TRBD1 on 6 matching bases. This CDR3 has 15 amino acids. CDR1 is LNHNV, CDR2 YYDKDF, per germline (reference sequence). Trimming stripped 3 bases from V and 8 bases from J, with 16 bases between. The CDR3 spells CATSSPLVQGEKLFF. The CDR3, as DNA: TGTGCCACCAGCAGCCCACTCGTGCAGGGGGAAAAACTGTTTTTT.

J is TRBJ1-1 and V is TRBV5-5; TRBD1 matches at 7 bases. The CDR3 covers 16 residues. From germline, CDR1 is SGHKS and CDR2 YYEKEE (reference sequence). V dropped 7 bases and J dropped 0; count of bases not matched to a gene: 12. CDR3 sequence: CASLPQGGNMNTEAFF. The CDR3 nucleotides are TGTGCCAGCCTACCCCAGGGGGGAAACATGAACACTGAAGCTTTCTTT.

The rearrangement joins TRBV19 to TRBJ1-6; D is possibly TRBD1 (6 bases). Germline lookup yields CDR1 LNHDA and CDR2 SQIVND (reference sequence). The CDR3 has 15 residues. Trimming left V 5 bases short and J 5 bases short, with 13 bases between. The CDR3 nucleotides are TGTGCCAGTAGTGCCCGGGACAACGATAATTCACCCCTCCACTTT. Protein: CASSARDNDNSPLHF.

This clone was detected only a few times. The CDR3 DNA sequence: TGTGCCAGCAGTGGGACAGGGGGCGCGATTAAGATGGACGGTTCCTATGGCTACACCTTC. This encodes CASSGTGGAIKMDGSYGYTF. The chain combines TRBV6-1 with TRBJ1-2; TRBD1 matches 11 bases. There are 20 residues in the CDR3. After removal of 4 bases from V and 4 bases from J, the junction contained 20 bases not matched to a gene. CDR1 is MNHNS and CDR2 is SASEGT in the germline V gene.

The chain carries TRBV11-3 and TRBJ2-1, with TRBD1 matching over 9 bases. V lost 5 bases to trimming and J lost 5 bases; unmatched junction nucleotides: 10. The CDR3 is made up of 16 amino acids. Germline V lookup: CDR1 SGHNT, CDR2 YENEEA. The CDR3 bases are TGTGCCAGCAGCAGCGGAGGGACAGGGACGCACAATGAGCAGTTCTTC. Its translation: CASSSGGTGTHNEQFF.

In this sample, this clone turned up a few times. The chain carries TRBV29-1 and TRBJ1-2, with D possibly being TRBD1 (5 bases). The germline V gene encodes CDR1 SQVTM and CDR2 ANQGSEA. Trimming pared 7 bases from V and 6 bases from J, leaving 18 bases between. This CDR3 region has 13 residues. CDR3 protein: CSGSSGGGDGYTF. CDR3 DNA: TGCAGCGGTTCTTCGGGTGGGGGGGATGGCTACACCTTC. Combining the CDR3 with reference TRBV29-1 and TRBJ1-2 gives the whole variable domain SAVISQKPSRDICQRGTSLTIQCQVDSQVTMMFWYRQQPGQSLTLIATANQGSEATYESGFVIDKFPISRPNLTFSTLTVSNMSPEDSSIYLCSGSSGGGDGYTFGSGTRLTVV.

This chain joins TRBV7-9 and TRBJ2-2; D gene uncertain. Germline CDR1 SEHNR, CDR2 FQNEAQ (reference sequence). CDR3 length: 12 amino acids. The V end lost 1 base, the J end lost 8 bases, and 5 bases lay between the germline ends. CDR3 DNA: TGTGCCAGCAGCTTAGTCTCGGGGGAGCTGTTTTTT. Its translation is CASSLVSGELFF. Based on the CDR3 plus reference TRBV7-9 and TRBJ2-2, the full variable domain is DTGVSQNPRHKITKRGQNVTFRCDPISEHNRLYWYRQTLGQGPEFLTYFQNEAQLEKSRLLSDRFSAERPKGSFSTLEIQRTEQGDSAMYLCASSLVSGELFFGEGSRLTVL.

A few counts support this clone. This chain links TRBV6-4 with TRBJ2-7, with 7 bases that match TRBD1. There are 14 residues in the CDR3. Trimming at V came to 5 bases and at J to 0 bases, leaving 4 bases not matched to a gene. The germline V gene encodes CDR1 MRHNA and CDR2 SNTAGT. The CDR3 DNA is TGTGCCAGCAGTAGGGGGCAGTTCTCCTACGAGCAGTACTTC. It translates to CASSRGQFSYEQYF.

Note on this clone: One end of the junction fails to match germline, which may point to a read error. The genes are TRBV5-8 and TRBJ2-1; TRBD2 might be the D (7 bases). The CDR3 has 12 residues. Germline V lookup: CDR1 SGHTS, CDR2 YDEGEE. CDR3 region: CASSPEGGACIF. CDR3 sequence (DNA): TGTGCCAGCAGCCCCGAAGGGGGGGCCTGTATCTTC.

CDR3 DNA: TGCAGCGCCATCGAAGACTCAGATACGCAGTATTTT. It yields the protein CSAIEDSDTQYF. The chain couples TRBV29-1 to TRBJ2-3; D is unclear. V was trimmed by 7 bases and J by 4 bases, leaving 12 bases between them. The CDR3 length is 12 residues. CDR1 and CDR2 from the germline V gene are SQVTM and ANQGSEA.

This clone was detected only a few times. The sample has other DNA sequences that encode this CDR3 too. V usage is TRBV7-2 and J usage is TRBJ2-7; 13 bases are a match to TRBD2. In germline, CDR1 is SGHTA, CDR2 FQGNSA. V trimming: 4 bases; J trimming: 2 bases; junction bases outside the gene matches: 5. The CDR3 contains 16 residues. CDR3 nucleotides: TGTGCCAGCAGCTACCGGACTAGCGGGGGCCCCTACGAGCAGTACTTC. Its protein product is CASSYRTSGGPYEQYF. Drawing the rest from reference TRBV7-2 and TRBJ2-7, the complete variable domain is GAGVSQSPSNKVTEKGKDVELRCDPISGHTALYWYRQSLGQGLEFLIYFQGNSAPDKSGLPSDRFSAERTGGSVSTLTIQRTQQEDSAVYLCASSYRTSGGPYEQYFGPGTRLTVT.

The chain employs TRBV11-2 and TRBJ2-1, with 8 positions matching TRBD2. This CDR3 comprises 15 residues. V dropped 5 bases and J dropped 5; count of bases not matched to a gene: 8. Germline values: CDR1 SGHAT, CDR2 FQNNGV. The CDR3 sequence is CASSQAGAPHNEQFF. The CDR3 bases are TGTGCCAGCAGCCAAGCGGGAGCGCCGCACAATGAGCAGTTCTTC.

This clone came up a few times. The chain is built from TRBV10-3 and TRBJ2-7; 10 bases fit TRBD1. CDR1 is ENHRY and CDR2 is SYGVKD in the germline V gene. V lost 1 base, J lost 7 bases, and 13 bases stayed unmatched. This CDR3 spans 17 amino acids. As DNA, the CDR3 is TGTGCCATCAGTGAGTATCTGACAGGGGGCGCTTCGGGGGAGCAGTACTTC. It is translated as CAISEYLTGGASGEQYF.

This clone was picked up one time. The V call is TRBV10-2, the J call TRBJ2-3; possible D gene TRBD2, 5 bases. Germline CDR1 reads WSHSY; CDR2 reads SAAADI. There are 12 residues in the CDR3. V lost 6 bases and J 5 bases, leaving 9 bases between the germline ends. The CDR3 DNA follows: TGCGCCAGCAGCGTTGGGAGAGATACGCAGTATTTT. Its protein product is CASSVGRDTQYF.

This chain joins TRBV5-1 and TRBJ2-6, with TRBD1 matching over 11 bases. The trim removed 0 bases at V and 1 base at J, leaving 3 bases unmatched. Per germline, CDR1 SGHRS and CDR2 YFSETQ. This CDR3 is 18 amino acids long. The CDR3 here is CASSLVDRGRSGANVLTF. The CDR3 nucleotides are TGCGCCAGCAGCTTGGTGGACAGGGGGCGATCTGGGGCCAACGTCCTGACTTTC.

The V and J genes are TRBV2 and TRBJ2-5; 13 nucleotides line up with TRBD2. Trimming took 8 bases from V and 2 from J; bases not matched to a gene: 5. This CDR3 has 15 residues. Germline lookup yields CDR1 SNHLY and CDR2 FYNNEI. CDR3 sequence reads: CASRPLAGGQETQYF. As DNA, the CDR3 is TGTGCCAGCCGCCCACTAGCGGGGGGGCAAGAGACCCAGTACTTC.

The chain couples TRBV5-1 to TRBJ2-3; D is perhaps TRBD2 (6 bases). Germline-derived CDR1 and CDR2 are SGHRS and YFSETQ. The CDR3 is 16 amino acids. The V end was cut by 0 bases, the J end by 3 bases, with 14 bases between. CDR3 sequence (DNA): TGCGCCAGCAGCTTGGCCGGTCTTAGCGGTACAGATACGCAGTATTTT. This encodes CASSLAGLSGTDTQYF.

V and J are TRBV3-1 (or the pseudogene TRBV3-2) and TRBJ2-1; D might be TRBD2 (6 bases). The CDR3 extends over 14 amino acids. V lost 4 bases and J 5 bases, leaving 12 bases between the germline ends. Germline CDR1 LGHDT, CDR2 YNNKEL (reference sequence). The DNA of the CDR3 is TGTGCCAGCAGCCGGGCCCGGGAGAACAATGAGCAGTTCTTC. It is translated as CASSRARENNEQFF.